Included here is one TCR beta chain sequence, with context. The data originate from a study of blood T cell repertoires in COVID-19. Background on the study: Nucleic acid was either cDNA or gDNA, and it came from T cells, B-cell-depleted T cells, or PBMCs.

Authors' methods: Scientists estimated how many nucleated cells there were by amplifying reference gene primers. TCRdb's table, derived via immunoSEQ multiplex PCR, lists solely in-frame clones and lacks some. Clone size and V and J calls were adopted from that table, with D and trimming inferred from the DNA. The data hold nearly 200,000 clones, with 70% to 90% observed a single time. What the recovered Cohort 3 donors had was two negative PCRs, clearance, or symptom resolution. CDR1 and CDR2 from the germline V gene are LNHDA and SQIVND (reference sequence). This CDR3 has 15 amino acids. The junction had 5 bases not matched to a gene; V was cut back by 3 bases and J by 0 bases.

The chain is built from TRBV19 and TRBJ2-7; 7 bases match TRBD1. This TCR was sampled from a woman under 30 who had recovered from COVID-19. Source material: PBMCs or T cells enriched from blood (not recorded which). This CDR3 reads CASSMAGTVSYEQYF. CDR3 bases: TGTGCCAGTAGTATGGCCGGGACAGTCTCCTACGAGCAGTACTTC.